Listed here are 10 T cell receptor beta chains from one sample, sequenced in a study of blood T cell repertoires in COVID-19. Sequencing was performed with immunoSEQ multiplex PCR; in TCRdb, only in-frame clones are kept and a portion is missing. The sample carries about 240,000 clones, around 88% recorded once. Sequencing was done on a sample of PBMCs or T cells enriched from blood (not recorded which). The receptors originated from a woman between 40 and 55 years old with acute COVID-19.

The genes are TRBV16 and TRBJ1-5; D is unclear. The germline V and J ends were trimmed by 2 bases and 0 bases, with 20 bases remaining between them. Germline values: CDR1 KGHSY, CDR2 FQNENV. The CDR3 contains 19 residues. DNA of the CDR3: TGTGCCAGCAGCCAAAAGCTGAAAAGATACCCTTATAGCAATCAGCCCCAGCATTTT. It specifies CASSQKLKRYPYSNQPQHF.

The CDR3 loop is CASSSTFAYNSPLHF. The CDR3 nucleotides are TGTGCCAGCTCATCCACATTCGCCTATAATTCACCCCTCCACTTT. The genes are TRBV18 and TRBJ1-6; the D is unclear. CDR3 length: 15 residues. CDR1 is KGHSH, CDR2 LQKENI, per germline. The V end was cut by 5 bases, the J end by 2 bases, with 10 bases between.

CDR3 sequence reads: CASRNLEDNEQFF. In nucleotides, the CDR3 is TGCGCCAGCAGGAATCTTGAGGACAATGAGCAGTTCTTC. The gene calls are TRBV5-1 and TRBJ2-1, with no clear D. Trimming removed 5 bases from V and 5 bases from J, with 11 bases in between. CDR1 SGHRS and CDR2 YFSETQ come from the germline V gene. The CDR3 sequence is 13 residues long.

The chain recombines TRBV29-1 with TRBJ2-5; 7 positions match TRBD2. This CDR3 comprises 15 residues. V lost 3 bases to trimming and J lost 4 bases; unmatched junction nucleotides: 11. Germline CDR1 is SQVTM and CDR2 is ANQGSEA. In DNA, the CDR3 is TGCAGCGTTGACGTTTCGGGGGGAGTAGGAGAGACCCAGTACTTC. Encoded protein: CSVDVSGGVGETQYF.

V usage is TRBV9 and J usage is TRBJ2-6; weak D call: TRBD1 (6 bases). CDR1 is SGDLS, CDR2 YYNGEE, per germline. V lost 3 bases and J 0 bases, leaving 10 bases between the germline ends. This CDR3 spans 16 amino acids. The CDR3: CASSAATGSGANVLTF. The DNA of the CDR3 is TGTGCCAGCAGCGCGGCGACAGGCTCTGGGGCCAACGTCCTGACTTTC.

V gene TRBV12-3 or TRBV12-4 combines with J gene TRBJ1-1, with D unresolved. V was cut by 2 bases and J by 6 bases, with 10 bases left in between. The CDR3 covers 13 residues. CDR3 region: CASSLLRISEAFF. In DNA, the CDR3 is TGTGCCAGCAGTTTACTCCGTATCTCTGAAGCTTTCTTT.

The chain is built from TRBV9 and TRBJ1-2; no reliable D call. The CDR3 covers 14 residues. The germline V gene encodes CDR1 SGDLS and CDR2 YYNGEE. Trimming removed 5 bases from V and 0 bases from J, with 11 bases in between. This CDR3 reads CASSRSVANYGYTF. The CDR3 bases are TGTGCCAGCAGTCGTTCGGTAGCTAACTATGGCTACACCTTC.

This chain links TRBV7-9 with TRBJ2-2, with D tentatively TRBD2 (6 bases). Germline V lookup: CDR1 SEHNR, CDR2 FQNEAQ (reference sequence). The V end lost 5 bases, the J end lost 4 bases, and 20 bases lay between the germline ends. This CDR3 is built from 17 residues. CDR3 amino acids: CASSPHLSGEATGELFF. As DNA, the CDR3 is TGTGCCAGCAGCCCCCACTTGTCGGGAGAGGCCACCGGGGAGCTGTTTTTT.

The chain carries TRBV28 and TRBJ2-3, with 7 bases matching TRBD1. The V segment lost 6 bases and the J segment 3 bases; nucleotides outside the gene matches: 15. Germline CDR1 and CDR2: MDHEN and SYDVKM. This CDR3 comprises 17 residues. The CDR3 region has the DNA TGTGCCAGCAGCCGGACTGGGACAGTAACAAAAACAGATACGCAGTATTTT. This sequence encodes CASSRTGTVTKTDTQYF.

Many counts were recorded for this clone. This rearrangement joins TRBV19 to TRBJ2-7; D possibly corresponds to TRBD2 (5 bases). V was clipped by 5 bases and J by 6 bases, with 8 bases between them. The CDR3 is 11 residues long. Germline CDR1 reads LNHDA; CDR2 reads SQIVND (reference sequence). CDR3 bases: TGTGCCAGTAGTGAGGGTTTCGAGCAGTACTTC. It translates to CASSEGFEQYF.